This T cell receptor (beta chain) comes out of a study of OX40 agonist ivuxolimab in advanced cancers. Findings and limits, study-wide: Some nonresponders likewise displayed low normalized T-cell clonal expansion.

Germline V gene data show CDR1 as MDHEN and CDR2 as SYDVKM. The CDR3 consists of 15 residues. The V segment lost 2 bases and the J segment 10 bases; nucleotides outside the gene matches: 9. Sequenced by immunoSEQ multiplex PCR; TCRdb stores in-frame clones only, minus some. The repertoire has 90,000 to 100,000 clones, roughly nine tenths of them found once; the top ten carry about 0.82%. Comments on this clone: Its antigen is currently unknown.

The material was CD4+ or CD8+ T cells sorted from blood, obtained in a trial of the OX40 agonist ivuxolimab. This receptor was obtained from an adult with an advanced solid tumor such as melanoma, head and neck, liver or kidney cancer. The chain joins TRBV28 to TRBJ2-1, with 9 bases that match TRBD2. CDR3: CASSLGVAGDQEQFF. CDR3 DNA sequence: TGTGCCAGCAGTTTAGGGGTAGCGGGAGATCAAGAGCAGTTCTTC.